This is a list of T cell receptor beta chains from one sample in a study of blood T cell repertoires in COVID-19. Profiling relied on immunoSEQ multiplex PCR, and the TCRdb table lists in-frame clones only, not all of them. The sample records 15,000 to 20,000 clones, 93% being singletons. Sequencing was carried out using peripheral blood. The receptors come from a human donor in a cohort sampled during active COVID-19. The CDR3 runs from the conserved cysteine through the conserved F or W. Each record gives: D gene, V gene, J gene, clone size, CDR3 protein, CDR3 DNA. A D gene is named only where the DNA matches it firmly. Expanded clones get a size class; other rows say once, few or many, or leave the size out.

NA,TRBV5-4,TRBJ1-2,NA,CASSQAGQSSWGYTF,TGTGCCAGCAGCCAAGCGGGGCAGTCCTCTTGGGGCTACACCTTC
TRBD2,TRBV7-8,TRBJ2-7,NA,CASSLIKWREYFREEQYF,TGTGCCAGCAGCTTAATAAAGTGGCGGGAGTATTTCCGGGAGGAGCAGTACTTC
TRBD1,TRBV2,TRBJ2-7,NA,CASSSPGTGGSYEQYF,TGTGCCAGCAGTAGTCCCGGGACAGGGGGGTCCTACGAGCAGTACTTC
NA,TRBV27,TRBJ2-7,NA,CASSLTGAYEQYF,TGTGCCAGCAGTTTGACAGGAGCCTACGAGCAGTACTTC
NA,TRBV4-3,TRBJ1-5,NA,CASSQDRGGVPQPQHF,TGCGCCAGCAGCCAAGATAGGGGTGGGGTGCCTCAGCCCCAGCATTTT
TRBD2,TRBV4-2,TRBJ2-1,NA,CASSPTSGGPSSYNEQFF,TGTGCCAGCAGCCCGACTAGCGGGGGACCAAGCTCCTACAATGAGCAGTTCTTC
NA,TRBV24-1,TRBJ2-3,NA,CATSDLLWGEDGLFDTQYF,TGTGCCACCAGTGATTTGTTGTGGGGAGAGGATGGGCTGTTCGATACGCAGTATTTT
NA,TRBV27,TRBJ1-5,NA,CASSSYSFPNQPQHF,TGTGCCAGCAGTTCCTACTCGTTCCCCAATCAGCCCCAGCATTTT
TRBD1,TRBV11-2,TRBJ2-3,NA,CASSSKRDRGSDTQYF,TGTGCCAGCAGCTCAAAACGGGACAGGGGATCTGATACGCAGTATTTT
TRBD2,TRBV6-6,TRBJ2-7,few,CASSRGLAYEQYF,TGTGCCAGCAGCCGGGGACTAGCCTACGAGCAGTACTTC
NA,TRBV7-9,TRBJ2-7,NA,CASSLAIREQYF,TGTGCCAGCAGCTTAGCTATACGGGAGCAGTACTTC
NA,TRBV12-3/TRBV12-4,TRBJ1-2,once,CASSSGYGYTF,TGTGCCAGCAGTTCAGGTTATGGCTACACCTTC
TRBD1,TRBV9,TRBJ1-2,NA,CASSALPGQGGYTF,TGTGCCAGCAGCGCCCTCCCGGGACAGGGTGGCTACACCTTC
NA,TRBV11-1,TRBJ1-1,NA,CASTFVGRGNTEAFF,TGTGCCAGCACCTTCGTGGGCAGGGGTAACACTGAAGCTTTCTTT
TRBD1,TRBV5-1,TRBJ2-2,NA,CASMGQGALTGELFF,TGCGCCAGCATGGGACAGGGGGCTCTGACCGGGGAGCTGTTTTTT
NA,TRBV11-2,TRBJ2-2,few,CASSRDGGQFAGELFF,TGTGCCAGCAGCCGAGATGGCGGACAGTTCGCCGGGGAGCTGTTTTTT
NA,TRBV27,TRBJ1-2,NA,CASRRTASYYGYTF,TGTGCCAGCAGGAGGACAGCTTCATACTATGGCTACACCTTC
TRBD1,TRBV4-2,TRBJ2-7,few,CASSQDGTGDNEQYF,TGTGCCAGCAGCCAAGACGGGACAGGGGATAACGAGCAGTACTTC
NA,TRBV10-3,TRBJ1-2,NA,CAISEFTDSYGYTF,TGTGCCATCAGTGAGTTTACAGACAGCTATGGCTACACCTTC
TRBD2,TRBV7-8,TRBJ2-1,NA,CASSPLAGHNEQFF,TGTGCCAGCAGCCCTCTAGCGGGGCACAATGAGCAGTTCTTC
TRBD2,TRBV7-2,TRBJ2-3,NA,CASSLLGTSAWSSTDTQYF,TGTGCCAGCAGCCTGCTTGGGACTAGCGCATGGTCTAGCACAGATACGCAGTATTTT
NA,TRBV2,TRBJ1-5,NA,CASSSLGGAAGNQPQHF,TGTGCCAGCAGTTCCTTAGGAGGGGCGGCGGGCAATCAGCCCCAGCATTTT
TRBD1,TRBV30,TRBJ2-7,NA,CAWSVQGANSYEQYF,TGTGCCTGGAGTGTCCAGGGGGCCAACTCCTACGAGCAGTACTTC
TRBD1,TRBV5-6,TRBJ2-3,NA,CASSSWGQPTDTQYF,TGTGCCAGCAGCTCGTGGGGACAGCCCACAGATACGCAGTATTTT
NA,TRBV27,TRBJ2-3,once,CASRGRGDTQYF,TGTGCCAGCAGGGGGAGAGGAGATACGCAGTATTTT
TRBD2,TRBV9,TRBJ2-3,NA,CASSVSGSTDTQYF,TGTGCCAGCAGCGTTAGCGGGAGCACAGATACGCAGTATTTT
NA,TRBV3-1/TRBV3-2,TRBJ1-5,NA,CASSQGGGNQPQHF,TGTGCCAGCAGCCAGGGGGGAGGGAATCAGCCCCAGCATTTT
NA,TRBV7-9,TRBJ2-5,NA,CASSLIGETQYF,TGTGCCAGCAGCTTGATCGGAGAGACCCAGTACTTC
NA,TRBV9,TRBJ2-7,NA,CASSVAGRGYEQYF,TGTGCCAGCAGCGTAGCCGGCAGGGGATACGAGCAGTACTTC
TRBD1,TRBV24-1,TRBJ1-4,NA,CATSDFQSQGEDEKLFF,TGTGCCACCAGTGATTTCCAATCACAGGGGGAGGATGAAAAACTGTTTTTT
NA,TRBV29-1,TRBJ2-2,NA,CSVGTAGELFF,TGCAGCGTTGGTACGGCCGGGGAGCTGTTTTTT
TRBD1,TRBV6-1,TRBJ2-7,NA,CASSERGRGRYEQYF,TGTGCCAGCAGTGAACGGGGCAGGGGGCGATACGAGCAGTACTTC
TRBD1,TRBV9,TRBJ1-2,once,CASSGNLFLRGDYGYTF,TGTGCCAGCAGCGGGAACCTCTTCCTCAGGGGGGACTATGGCTACACCTTC
NA,TRBV6-1,TRBJ1-2,NA,CASSEGAGTF,TGTGCCAGCAGTGAAGGGGCTGGCACCTTC
TRBD2,TRBV30,TRBJ2-2,few,CAWSASRLAGSTGELFF,TGTGCCTGGAGTGCCTCCCGACTAGCGGGGAGCACCGGGGAGCTGTTTTTT
NA,TRBV4-2,TRBJ1-2,NA,CASSALGATGYTF,TGTGCCAGCAGCGCGTTAGGGGCCACCGGCTACACCTTC
TRBD1,TRBV20-1,TRBJ1-1,NA,CSASGRGDTEAFF,TGCAGTGCTAGTGGCAGGGGGGACACTGAAGCTTTCTTT
NA,TRBV4-1,TRBJ2-1,NA,CASSQGGGPGPSYNEQFF,TGCGCCAGCAGCCAAGGGGGGGGCCCGGGCCCTTCCTACAATGAGCAGTTCTTC
NA,TRBV5-4,TRBJ2-3,NA,CASSDRGGGFTDTQYF,TGTGCCAGCAGCGACCGAGGGGGGGGATTCACAGATACGCAGTATTTT
TRBD2,TRBV9,TRBJ2-1,NA,CASSPTSGGARGGFYNEQFF,TGTGCCAGCAGCCCCACTAGCGGGGGGGCCCGAGGCGGGTTTTACAATGAGCAGTTCTTC
NA,TRBV19,TRBJ1-1,NA,CASSMGRREQGRTEAFF,TGTGCCAGTAGTATGGGTCGTCGGGAACAGGGTCGAACTGAAGCTTTCTTT
NA,TRBV19,TRBJ2-7,NA,CASSIKSGPNEQYF,TGTGCCAGTAGTATTAAATCAGGGCCCAACGAGCAGTACTTC